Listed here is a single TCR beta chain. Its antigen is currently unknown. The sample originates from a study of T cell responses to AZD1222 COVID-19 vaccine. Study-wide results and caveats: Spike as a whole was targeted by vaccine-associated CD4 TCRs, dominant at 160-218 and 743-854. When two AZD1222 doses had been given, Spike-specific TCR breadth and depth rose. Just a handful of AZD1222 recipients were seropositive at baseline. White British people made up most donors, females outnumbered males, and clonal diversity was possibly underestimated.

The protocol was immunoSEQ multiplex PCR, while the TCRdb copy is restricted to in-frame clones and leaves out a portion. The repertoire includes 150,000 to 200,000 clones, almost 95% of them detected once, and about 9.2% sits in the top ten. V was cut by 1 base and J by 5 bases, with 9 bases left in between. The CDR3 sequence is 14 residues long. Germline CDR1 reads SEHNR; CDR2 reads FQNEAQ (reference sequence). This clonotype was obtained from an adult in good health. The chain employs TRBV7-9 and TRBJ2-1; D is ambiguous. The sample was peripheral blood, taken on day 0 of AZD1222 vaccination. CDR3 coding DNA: TGTGCCAGCAGCTTAGAACGCCCCCACAATGAGCAGTTCTTC. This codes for CASSLERPHNEQFF.